What follows are 25 T cell receptor beta chains derived from one specimen sequenced in a study of T cell responses to AZD1222 COVID-19 vaccine. Generated by immunoSEQ multiplex PCR, the TCRdb table keeps only in-frame clones and is missing some. The sample contains nearly 200,000 clones, roughly 92% of which appear only once. The material sequenced was peripheral blood, taken 28 days after the second AZD1222 dose. The receptors originated from an adult who received the AZD1222 COVID-19 vaccine.

V and J are TRBV11-3 and TRBJ2-3; the D is unclear. Germline V gene lookup returns CDR1 SGHNT and CDR2 YENEEA. This CDR3 comprises 13 residues. Trimming stripped 4 bases from V and 2 bases from J, with 7 bases between. Here the CDR3 reads CASSYEFTDTQYF. The CDR3 DNA reads TGTGCCAGCAGCTACGAGTTCACAGATACGCAGTATTTT.

V and J are TRBV19 and TRBJ1-5; no definite D call. This CDR3 spans 15 amino acids. Germline V CDR1 and CDR2: LNHDA, SQIVND (reference sequence). The V and J ends lost 3 bases and 7 bases respectively, with 16 bases between them. CDR3 DNA: TGTGCCAGTAGTATGTGGCGGAGGGTAGACCAGCCCCAGCATTTT. It translates to CASSMWRRVDQPQHF.

This clone appeared once. In the same sample, other DNA sequences code for this CDR3. This chain links TRBV7-9 with TRBJ1-2, with TRBD1 matching 8 bases. Trimming took 5 bases from V and 5 from J; bases not matched to a gene: 10. In germline, CDR1 is SEHNR, CDR2 FQNEAQ (reference sequence). CDR3 length equals 15 residues. CDR3 in DNA: TGTGCCAGCAGCAGGGGCCAGGGGGCGGGGTATGGCTACACCTTC. Translated: CASSRGQGAGYGYTF.

J is TRBJ1-2 and V is TRBV19, with TRBD1 identical over 9 bases. Looked up from germline, CDR1 is LNHDA and CDR2 is SQIVND (reference sequence). J lost 1 base, V lost 5 bases, and 8 bases had no gene match. This CDR3 is built from 16 residues. CDR3 coding DNA: TGTGCCAGTAGTGTACCCTCGACAGGGGGTAACTATGGCTACACCTTC. Translating it yields CASSVPSTGGNYGYTF.

The chain joins TRBV7-2 to TRBJ2-1; D is perhaps TRBD1 (5 bases). The germline V and J ends were trimmed by 1 base and 6 bases, with 16 bases remaining between them. The germline gives CDR1 SGHTA, CDR2 FQGNSA. The CDR3 has 16 amino acids. CDR3 region: CASSLVGLVTSNEQFF. DNA for the CDR3: TGTGCCAGCAGCTTAGTGGGGCTAGTAACAAGCAATGAGCAGTTCTTC.

The rearrangement links TRBV6-5 to TRBJ1-5; D remains ambiguous. In germline, CDR1 is MNHEY, CDR2 SVGAGI. Between the trimmed V and J ends, which lost 0 bases and 4 bases, there was a span of 7 bases. The CDR3 loop spans 14 amino acids. The chain's CDR3 is CASSYSKGNQPQHF. The CDR3 DNA follows: TGTGCCAGCAGTTACTCTAAGGGTAATCAGCCCCAGCATTTT.

V and J are TRBV5-8 and TRBJ2-1, with TRBD2 identical over 16 bases. The V segment lost 6 bases and the J segment 4 bases; nucleotides outside the gene matches: 10. The CDR3 contains 18 residues. CDR1 is SGHTS and CDR2 is YDEGEE in the germline V gene. In DNA, the CDR3 is TGTGCCAGCACCCTGACCGGGACTAGCGGGGGGGCTTACAATGAGCAGTTCTTC. Translated, it gives CASTLTGTSGGAYNEQFF.

The chain joins TRBV19 to TRBJ1-6; D gene uncertain. Germline CDR1 is LNHDA and CDR2 is SQIVND (reference sequence). CDR3 length: 17 residues. Trimming took 5 bases from V and 6 from J, leaving 20 bases between them. The CDR3 DNA reads TGTGCCAGTAGTTTTCTTCTTGAGGCAGGCGGTAATTCACCCCTCCACTTT. Translated: CASSFLLEAGGNSPLHF.

J is TRBJ2-1 and V is TRBV12-5, with D uncertain. V shed 5 bases and J shed 4 bases, with 18 bases lying between them. The CDR3 has 16 amino acids. Per the germline V gene, CDR1 is LGHNT and CDR2 is FRNRAP. The CDR3 bases are TGTGCTAGTGGTCCAGGAGTCCCCCCGATGTACAATGAGCAGTTCTTC. This encodes CASGPGVPPMYNEQFF.

Only one count was recorded for this clone. This chain connects TRBV7-6 to TRBJ1-4; possibly TRBD1 for D (5 bases). The CDR3 extends over 15 amino acids. Per the germline V gene, CDR1 is SGHVS and CDR2 is FNYEAQ. Trimming removed 6 bases from V and 0 bases from J, with 11 bases in between. The CDR3 sequence: CASRGGHATNEKLFF. CDR3 bases: TGTGCCAGCAGAGGCGGACACGCAACTAATGAAAAACTGTTTTTT. Variable domain in full (rest from reference TRBV7-6 and TRBJ1-4): GAGVSQSPRYKVTKRGQDVALRCDPISGHVSLYWYRQALGQGPEFLTYFNYEAQQDKSGLPNDRFSAERPEGSISTLTIQRTEQRDSAMYRCASRGGHATNEKLFFGSGTQLSVL.

This chain uses TRBV3-1 (or the pseudogene TRBV3-2) with TRBJ2-7, with 8 positions matching TRBD1. CDR1 and CDR2 from the germline V gene are LGHDT and YNNKEL (reference sequence). Trimming removed 0 bases from V and 2 bases from J; junction bases left unmatched: 12. The CDR3 runs 18 residues. The CDR3, as DNA: TGTGCCAGCAGCCAAGATCCGATCTCCCCAGGGGGCGCCTACGAGCAGTACTTC. It encodes CASSQDPISPGGAYEQYF.

This clone was recorded only once. This CDR3 is CASSIVSTAILGGYTF. The CDR3 region has the DNA TGTGCCAGTAGTATAGTGTCCACCGCCATACTCGGTGGCTACACCTTC. The rearrangement uses TRBV19 and TRBJ1-2; no clear D. This CDR3 has 16 amino acids. V was pared by 1 base and J by 7 bases, with 19 bases between. The germline V gene has CDR1 LNHDA and CDR2 SQIVND (reference sequence).

The chain joins TRBV27 to TRBJ2-7; D ambiguous. This CDR3 comprises 15 residues. Trimming left V 3 bases short and J 4 bases short, with 16 bases between. The germline V gene has CDR1 MNHEY and CDR2 SMNVEV (reference sequence). CDR3 protein: CASSFSARGTYEQYF. The CDR3 DNA is TGTGCCAGCAGTTTTTCGGCCCGAGGAACATACGAGCAGTACTTC.

The chain uses TRBV9 and TRBJ2-7, with 9 bases that match TRBD1. Germline V lookup: CDR1 SGDLS, CDR2 YYNGEE. With V trimmed by 4 bases and J by 3 bases, 14 bases remained unmatched. This CDR3 contains 17 residues. CDR3 bases: TGTGCCAGCAGCCCGCCCCCGGGGACAGGGAGGGACTACGAGCAGTACTTC. This sequence encodes CASSPPPGTGRDYEQYF.

This chain connects TRBV18 to TRBJ1-6, with D unresolved. CDR1 KGHSH and CDR2 LQKENI come from the germline V gene. V dropped 3 bases and J dropped 10 bases, with 13 bases sitting between them. The CDR3 runs to 14 residues. The CDR3: CASSPDWAGSPLHF. The CDR3 coding sequence is TGTGCCAGCTCACCCGACTGGGCTGGGTCACCCCTCCACTTT.

The chain recombines TRBV15 with TRBJ2-3; 11 bases are a match to TRBD2. With V trimmed by 3 bases and J by 6 bases, 5 bases remained unmatched. There are 15 residues in the CDR3. Per the germline V gene, CDR1 is LNHNV and CDR2 is YYDKDF (reference sequence). CDR3: CATSSNSGGVDTQYF. CDR3 bases: TGTGCCACCAGCAGTAATAGCGGGGGGGTGGATACGCAGTATTTT.

V and J are TRBV6-6 and TRBJ2-1, with 10 bases matching TRBD2. After removal of 6 bases from V and 5 bases from J, the junction contained 10 bases not matched to a gene. This CDR3 has 16 amino acids. Germline CDR1 is MNHNY and CDR2 is SVGAGI (reference sequence). This chain's CDR3 is CASSPGLASIHNEQFF. The CDR3 coding sequence is TGTGCCAGCAGCCCGGGACTAGCGTCAATCCACAATGAGCAGTTCTTC.

The V gene is TRBV4-1, the J gene TRBJ2-2; TRBD1 matches at 9 bases. CDR3 length: 17 amino acids. The germline CDR1 and CDR2 sequences are MGHRA and YSYEKL. J lost 1 base, V lost 7 bases, and 10 bases had no gene match. CDR3 sequence: CASNRDPGQGNTGELFF. The CDR3 region has the DNA TGCGCCAGCAACCGAGACCCGGGACAGGGGAACACCGGGGAGCTGTTTTTT.

The V call is TRBV3-1 (or the pseudogene TRBV3-2), the J call TRBJ1-2; no clear D gene. The CDR3 contains 12 residues. V lost 1 base to trimming and J lost 6 bases, with 6 bases between them. CDR1 is LGHDT and CDR2 is YNNKEL in the germline V gene (reference sequence). CDR3 bases: TGTGCCAGCAGCCAAGCTTTGGATGGCTACACCTTC. Translation: CASSQALDGYTF.

This clone was detected a few times. The chain couples TRBV30 to TRBJ1-5, with D uncertain. In germline, CDR1 is GTSNPN, CDR2 SVGIG (reference sequence). This CDR3 has 13 amino acids. Trimming shortened V by 0 bases and J by 10 bases, and 13 bases separated the two germline ends. Here the CDR3 reads CAWSVSNIFPQHF. The DNA of the CDR3 is TGTGCCTGGAGTGTTAGTAACATATTTCCCCAGCATTTT.

This clone was counted a single time. The CDR3 sequence: CASSLELAGSYEQYF. CDR3 bases: TGTGCCAGCAGCTTGGAACTAGCGGGGTCCTACGAGCAGTACTTC. The rearrangement uses TRBV5-6 and TRBJ2-7; 10 nucleotides line up with TRBD2. Germline V lookup: CDR1 SGHDT, CDR2 YYEEEE. The CDR3 spans 15 residues. J gave up 1 base and V 0 bases, and 1 base lay outside the gene matches.

The chain recombines TRBV5-4 with TRBJ2-6; D unclear. The CDR3 has 14 amino acids. CDR1 and CDR2 (germline): SGHNT, YYREEE (reference sequence). With 0 bases removed from V and 3 bases from J, the gap between germline ends came to 4 bases. As DNA, the CDR3 is TGTGCCAGCAGCTTGGTGGGTGGGGCCAACGTCCTGACTTTC. Protein product: CASSLVGGANVLTF.

This chain joins TRBV18 and TRBJ1-5; possibly TRBD1 for D (5 bases). The CDR3 sequence is 14 residues long. Trimming took off 4 bases at V and 0 bases at J, with 7 bases between the two ends. Germline CDR1 and CDR2: KGHSH and LQKENI. The CDR3 coding sequence is TGTGCCAGCTCACGGGGGGGTAGCAATCAGCCCCAGCATTTT. Residues: CASSRGGSNQPQHF.

The chain links TRBV6-5 to TRBJ2-5, with D possibly matching TRBD2 (7 bases). The CDR3 length is 14 residues. V lost 4 bases, J lost 1 base, and 10 bases lay in between. Germline-derived CDR1 and CDR2 are MNHEY and SVGAGI. DNA for the CDR3: TGTGCCAGCAGTTGGGGGGGGGCCCAAGAGACCCAGTACTTC. This encodes CASSWGGAQETQYF.

The chain uses TRBV21-1 and TRBJ1-1. TRBV21-1 is reported as a pseudogene. The CDR3 covers 16 residues. In nucleotides, the CDR3 is TGTGCCAGCAGCTCGGACGGAGGGGGTATCAACACTGAAGCTTTCTTT. Translation: CASSSDGGGINTEAFF.